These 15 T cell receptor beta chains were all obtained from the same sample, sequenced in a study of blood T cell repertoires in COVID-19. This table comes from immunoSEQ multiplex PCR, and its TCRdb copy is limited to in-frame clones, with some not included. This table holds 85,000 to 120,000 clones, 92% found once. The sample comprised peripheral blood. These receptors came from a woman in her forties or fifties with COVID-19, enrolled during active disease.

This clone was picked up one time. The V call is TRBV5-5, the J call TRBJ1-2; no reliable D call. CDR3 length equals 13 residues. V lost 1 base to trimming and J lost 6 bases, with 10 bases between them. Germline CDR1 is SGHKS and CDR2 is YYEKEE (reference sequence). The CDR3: CASSLTASNGYTF. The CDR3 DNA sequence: TGTGCCAGCAGCTTGACAGCCTCGAATGGCTACACCTTC.

CDR3 loop: CAWRDETALSSYNSPLHF. CDR3 nucleotides: TGTGCCTGGAGGGACGAGACAGCCCTTAGCTCCTATAATTCACCCCTCCACTTT. The chain combines TRBV30 with TRBJ1-6, with TRBD1 as a possible D gene (5 bases). The V gene lost 3 bases and the J gene lost 0 bases, with 18 bases spanning the gap. In germline, CDR1 is GTSNPN, CDR2 SVGIG (reference sequence). The CDR3 runs to 18 residues.

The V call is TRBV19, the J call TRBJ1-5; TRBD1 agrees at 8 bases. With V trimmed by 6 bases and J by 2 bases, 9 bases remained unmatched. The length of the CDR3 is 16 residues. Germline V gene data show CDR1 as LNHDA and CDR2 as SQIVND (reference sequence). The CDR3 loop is CASRSPGGEGNQPQHF. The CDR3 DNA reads TGTGCCAGTAGATCCCCAGGGGGCGAGGGCAATCAGCCCCAGCATTTT.

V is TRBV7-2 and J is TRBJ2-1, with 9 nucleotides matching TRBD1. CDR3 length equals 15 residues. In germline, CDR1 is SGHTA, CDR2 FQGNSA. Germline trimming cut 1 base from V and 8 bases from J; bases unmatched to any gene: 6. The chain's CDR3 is CASSLVGTGPHEQFF. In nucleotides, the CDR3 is TGTGCCAGCAGCTTAGTCGGGACAGGGCCCCATGAGCAGTTCTTC.

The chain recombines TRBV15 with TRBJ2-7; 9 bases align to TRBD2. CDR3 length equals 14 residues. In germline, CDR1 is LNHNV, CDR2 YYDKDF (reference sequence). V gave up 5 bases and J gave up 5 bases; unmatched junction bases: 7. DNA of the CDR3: TGTGCCACCAGCGCGGGACTAGCAGGTCACGAGCAGTACGTC. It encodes CATSAGLAGHEQYV.

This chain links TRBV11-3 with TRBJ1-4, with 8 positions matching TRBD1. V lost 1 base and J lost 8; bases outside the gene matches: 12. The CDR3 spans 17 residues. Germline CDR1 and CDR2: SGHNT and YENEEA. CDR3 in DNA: TGTGCCAGCAGCTTAGTGTTGGGGACAGGAGTATACGAAAAACTGTTTTTT. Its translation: CASSLVLGTGVYEKLFF.

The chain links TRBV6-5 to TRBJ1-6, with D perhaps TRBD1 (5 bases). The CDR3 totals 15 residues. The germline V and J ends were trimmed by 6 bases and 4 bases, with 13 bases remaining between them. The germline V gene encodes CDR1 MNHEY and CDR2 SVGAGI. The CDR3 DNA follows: TGTGCCAGCAGGACAGCTCAAACATATAATTCACCCCTCCACTTT. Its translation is CASRTAQTYNSPLHF.

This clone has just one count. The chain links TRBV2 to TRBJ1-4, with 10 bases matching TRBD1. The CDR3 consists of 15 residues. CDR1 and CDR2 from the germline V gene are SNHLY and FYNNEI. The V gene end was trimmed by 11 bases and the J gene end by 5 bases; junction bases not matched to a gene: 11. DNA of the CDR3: TGTGCCGACCGACAGGGGGCATGGGCAAATGAAAAACTGTTTTTT. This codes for CADRQGAWANEKLFF.

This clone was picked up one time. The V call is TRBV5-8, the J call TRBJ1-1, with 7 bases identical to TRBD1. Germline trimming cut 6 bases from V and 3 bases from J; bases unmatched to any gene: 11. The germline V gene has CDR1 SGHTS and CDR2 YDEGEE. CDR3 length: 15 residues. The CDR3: CASNWVDREDTEAFF. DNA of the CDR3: TGTGCCAGCAATTGGGTCGACAGGGAGGACACTGAAGCTTTCTTT. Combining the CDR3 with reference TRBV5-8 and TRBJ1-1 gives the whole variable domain EAGVTQSPTHLIKTRGQQATLRCSPISGHTSVYWYQQALGLGLQFLLWYDEGEERNRGNFPPRFSGRQFPNYSSELNVNALELEDSALYLCASNWVDREDTEAFFGQGTRLTVV.

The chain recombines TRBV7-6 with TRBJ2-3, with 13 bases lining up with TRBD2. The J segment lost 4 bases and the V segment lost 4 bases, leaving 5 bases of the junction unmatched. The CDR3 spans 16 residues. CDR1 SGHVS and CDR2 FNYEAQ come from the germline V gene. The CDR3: CASSSWTSGGADTQYF. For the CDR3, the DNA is TGTGCCAGCAGCTCCTGGACTAGCGGGGGAGCAGATACGCAGTATTTT.

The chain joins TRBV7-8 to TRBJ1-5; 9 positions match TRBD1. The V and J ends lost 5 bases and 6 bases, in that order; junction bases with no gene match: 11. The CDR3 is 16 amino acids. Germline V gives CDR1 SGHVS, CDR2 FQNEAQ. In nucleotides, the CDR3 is TGTGCCAGCAGCAAGCCGGGACAGGGATCGGGTCAGCCCCAGCATTTT. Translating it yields CASSKPGQGSGQPQHF.

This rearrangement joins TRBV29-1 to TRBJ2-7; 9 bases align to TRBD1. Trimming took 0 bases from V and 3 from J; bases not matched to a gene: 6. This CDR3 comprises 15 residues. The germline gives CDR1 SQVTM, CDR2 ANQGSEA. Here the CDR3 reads CSVEDRGQGRYEQYF. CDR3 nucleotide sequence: TGCAGCGTTGAAGATAGGGGACAGGGACGCTACGAGCAGTACTTC.

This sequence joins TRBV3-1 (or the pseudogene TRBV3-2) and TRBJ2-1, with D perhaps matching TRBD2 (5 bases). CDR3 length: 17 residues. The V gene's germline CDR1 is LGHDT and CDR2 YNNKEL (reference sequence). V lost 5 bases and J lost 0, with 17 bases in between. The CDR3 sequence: CASSSKNRRSSYNEQFF. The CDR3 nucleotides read TGTGCCAGCAGCTCCAAAAATCGGAGGAGCTCCTACAATGAGCAGTTCTTC.

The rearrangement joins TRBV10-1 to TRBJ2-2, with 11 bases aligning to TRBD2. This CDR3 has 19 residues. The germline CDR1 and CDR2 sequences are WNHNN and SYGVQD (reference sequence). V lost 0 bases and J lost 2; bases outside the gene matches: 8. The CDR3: CASSESLLAGAGNTGELFF. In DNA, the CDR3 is TGCGCCAGCAGTGAGTCCCTACTAGCGGGGGCCGGAAACACCGGGGAGCTGTTTTTT.

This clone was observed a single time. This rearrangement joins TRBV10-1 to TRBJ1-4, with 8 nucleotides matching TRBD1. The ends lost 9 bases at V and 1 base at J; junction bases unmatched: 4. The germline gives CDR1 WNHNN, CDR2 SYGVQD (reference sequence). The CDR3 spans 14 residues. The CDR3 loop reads CASGQGGTNEKLFF. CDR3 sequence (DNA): TGCGCCAGTGGACAGGGAGGAACTAATGAAAAACTGTTTTTT.